This T cell receptor (beta chain) was retrieved from a study of CD8 T cells in ankylosing spondylitis. CDR3 length: 12 amino acids. V was cut by 5 bases and J by 4 bases, with 9 bases left in between. From germline, CDR1 is SEHNR and CDR2 FQNEAQ (reference sequence). The study, taken as a whole, reports: Prior literature has documented some motif variants in synovial fluid and blood from reactive arthritis. Reportedly, disease-linked clones are significantly enriched in ankylosing spondylitis patients' matched synovial fluid.

This clonotype was found many times. Its matching antigen is unknown. TCRdb reanalysed the 5' RACE reads using MiXCR and keeps one entry per CDR3 protein. The sample lists 250,000 to 400,000 distinct CDR3 sequences; 11% were seen once. Sequencing was carried out using blood, either unsorted or a sorted T cell fraction (not recorded which). The rearrangement uses TRBV7-9 and TRBJ2-7; D not certain. The source is a female donor with ankylosing spondylitis or in good health (not recorded which). The CDR3 DNA reads TGTGCCAGCAGCCCTAGTAGGTACGAGCAGTACTTC. Protein product: CASSPSRYEQYF.